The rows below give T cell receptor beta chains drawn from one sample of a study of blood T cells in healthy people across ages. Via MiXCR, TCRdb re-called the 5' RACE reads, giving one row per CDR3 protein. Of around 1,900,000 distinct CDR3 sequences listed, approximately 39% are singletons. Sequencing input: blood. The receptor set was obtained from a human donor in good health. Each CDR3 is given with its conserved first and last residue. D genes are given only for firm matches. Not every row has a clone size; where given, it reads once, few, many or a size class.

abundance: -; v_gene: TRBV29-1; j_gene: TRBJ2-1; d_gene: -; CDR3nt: TGCAGCGTCGAGGTACGGGATGAGCAGTTCTTC; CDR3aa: CSVEVRDEQFF
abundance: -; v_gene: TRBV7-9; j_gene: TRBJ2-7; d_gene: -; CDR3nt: TGTGCCAGCAGCTTGGATGGGACCACGAACGAGCAGTACTTC; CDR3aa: CASSLDGTTNEQYF
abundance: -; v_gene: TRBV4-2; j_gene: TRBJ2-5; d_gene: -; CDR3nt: TGTGCCAGCAGCCCAGCATCTGTTGGGGGAGGAGAGACCCAGTACTTC; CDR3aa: CASSPASVGGGETQYF
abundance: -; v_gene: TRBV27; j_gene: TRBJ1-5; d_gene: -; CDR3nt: TGTGCCAGCAGTCCCGGCTCCGGGGTTGTTAATCAGCCCCAGCATTTT; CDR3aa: CASSPGSGVVNQPQHF
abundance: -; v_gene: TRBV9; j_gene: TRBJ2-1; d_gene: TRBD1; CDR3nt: TGTGCCAGCAGCCAACTAGGGACAGGGGGTCGCAATGAGCAGTTCTTC; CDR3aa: CASSQLGTGGRNEQFF
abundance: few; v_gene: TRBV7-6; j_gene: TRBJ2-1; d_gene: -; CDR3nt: TGTGCCAGCAGCTCCTCGGCCTACGACTCCTACAATGAGCAGTTCTTC; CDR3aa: CASSSSAYDSYNEQFF
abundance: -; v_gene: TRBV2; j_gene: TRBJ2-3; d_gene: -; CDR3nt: TGTGCCAGCAGGAATCGAGCGGGTGGAGATACGCAGTATTTT; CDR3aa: CASRNRAGGDTQYF
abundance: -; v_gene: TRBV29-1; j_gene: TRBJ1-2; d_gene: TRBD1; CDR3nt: TGCAGCGTTGAACCCCGGGACAGGGGCCTTAACTATGGCTACACCTTC; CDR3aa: CSVEPRDRGLNYGYTF
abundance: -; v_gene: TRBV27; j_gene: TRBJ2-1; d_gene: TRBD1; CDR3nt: TGTGCCAGCAGTTTCCAGGACAGGAGCCCCTACGATGAGCAGTTCTTC; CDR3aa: CASSFQDRSPYDEQFF
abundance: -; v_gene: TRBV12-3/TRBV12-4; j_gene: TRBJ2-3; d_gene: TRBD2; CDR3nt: TGTGCCAGCAGTTTCGGGGTAGCGGGGATCACAGATACGCAGTATTTT; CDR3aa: CASSFGVAGITDTQYF
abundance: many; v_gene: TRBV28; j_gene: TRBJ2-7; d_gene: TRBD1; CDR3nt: TGTGCCAGCAGTTCCTACGGGACAGGATACTACGAGCAGTACTTC; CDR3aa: CASSSYGTGYYEQYF
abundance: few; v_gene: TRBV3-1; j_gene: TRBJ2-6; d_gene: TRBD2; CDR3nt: TGTGCCAGCAGCCAAGAGAGCGGGGGTTTCTCTGGGGCCAACGTCCTGACTTTC; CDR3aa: CASSQESGGFSGANVLTF
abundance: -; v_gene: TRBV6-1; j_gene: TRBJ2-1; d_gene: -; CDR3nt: TGTGCCAGCAGCTGGGACGGTGGTAATGAGCAGTTCTTC; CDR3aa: CASSWDGGNEQFF
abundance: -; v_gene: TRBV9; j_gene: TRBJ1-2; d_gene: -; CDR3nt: TGTGCCAGCAGCGCGACAGATGGCTACACCTTC; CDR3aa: CASSATDGYTF
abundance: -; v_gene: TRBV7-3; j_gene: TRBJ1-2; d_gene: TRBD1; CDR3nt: TGTGCCAGCAGCCCCCGAGGACAGGGATCTGGCTACACCTTC; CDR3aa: CASSPRGQGSGYTF
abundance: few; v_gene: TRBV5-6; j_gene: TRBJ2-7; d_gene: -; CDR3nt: TGTGCCAGCAGCTCTCCCAGGGGTTCCTACGAGCAGTACTTC; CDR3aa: CASSSPRGSYEQYF
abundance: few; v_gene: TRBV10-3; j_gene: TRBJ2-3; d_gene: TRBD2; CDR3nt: TGTGCCATCAACGGGCGTTCAACTAGCGGGGAGATGAGCACAGATACGCAGTATTTT; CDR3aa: CAINGRSTSGEMSTDTQYF
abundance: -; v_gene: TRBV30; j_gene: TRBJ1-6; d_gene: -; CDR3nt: TGTGCCTGGAGTCAAACTATCTATAATTCGCCCCTCCACTTT; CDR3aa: CAWSQTIYNSPLHF
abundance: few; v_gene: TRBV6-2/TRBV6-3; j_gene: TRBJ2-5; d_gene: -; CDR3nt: TGTGCCAGCAGTTCGCAGGGGACGGGGGAGACCCAGTACTTC; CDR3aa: CASSSQGTGETQYF
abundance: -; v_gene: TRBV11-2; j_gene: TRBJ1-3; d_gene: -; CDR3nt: TGTGCCAGCAGCTTAGAACTGAGGGACACCATATATTTT; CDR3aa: CASSLELRDTIYF
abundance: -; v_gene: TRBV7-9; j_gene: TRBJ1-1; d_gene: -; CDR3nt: TGTGCCAGCAGCTCTACGCAGGGGATATTAGAAGCTTTCTTT; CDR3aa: CASSSTQGILEAFF
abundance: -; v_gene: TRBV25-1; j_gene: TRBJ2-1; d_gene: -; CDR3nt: TGTGCCAGCACCCCGAGGGGGACGGCATACAATGAGCAGTTCTTC; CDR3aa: CASTPRGTAYNEQFF
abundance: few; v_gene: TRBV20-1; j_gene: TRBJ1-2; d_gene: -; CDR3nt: TGCAGTGCTAGAGTTGGCGGATCTAACTATGGCTACACCTTC; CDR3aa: CSARVGGSNYGYTF
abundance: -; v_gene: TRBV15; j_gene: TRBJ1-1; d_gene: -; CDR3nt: TGTGCCACCAGCAGAGACATAAGTCCTGAAGCTTTCTTT; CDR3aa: CATSRDISPEAFF
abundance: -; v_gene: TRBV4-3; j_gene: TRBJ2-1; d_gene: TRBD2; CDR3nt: TGCGCCAGCAGCCAGGGCCCTAGCGGGGGGGCCAATGAGCAGTTCTTC; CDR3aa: CASSQGPSGGANEQFF
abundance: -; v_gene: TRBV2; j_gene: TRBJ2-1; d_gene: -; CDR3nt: TGTGCCAGCAGTGGAGGGCCCCCTGAGCAGTTCTTC; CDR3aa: CASSGGPPEQFF
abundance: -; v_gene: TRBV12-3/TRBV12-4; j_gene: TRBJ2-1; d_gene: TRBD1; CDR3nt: TGTGCCAGCAGTTTAGCAGCCCAGGGGGTCTACAATGAGCAGTTCTTC; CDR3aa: CASSLAAQGVYNEQFF
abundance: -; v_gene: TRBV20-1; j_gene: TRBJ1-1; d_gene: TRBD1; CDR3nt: TGCAGTGCTAGAGAGACGGCGGAGGGGGCTGCTGAAGCTTTCTTT; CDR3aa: CSARETAEGAAEAFF
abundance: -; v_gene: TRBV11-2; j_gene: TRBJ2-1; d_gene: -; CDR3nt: TGTGCCAGCAGTGATCGCGGGATCTCCTACAATGAGCAGTTCTTC; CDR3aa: CASSDRGISYNEQFF
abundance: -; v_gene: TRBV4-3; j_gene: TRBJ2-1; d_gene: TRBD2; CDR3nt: TGCGCCAGCAGCCAAGATAGGCGCCCGCGGGGGGGCCGTGATAATGAGCAGTTCTTC; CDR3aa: CASSQDRRPRGGRDNEQFF
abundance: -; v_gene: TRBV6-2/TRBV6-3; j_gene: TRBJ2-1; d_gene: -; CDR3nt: TGTGCCAGCACGGGTGTAGGAGGAGGGTTTAATGAGCAGTTCTTC; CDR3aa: CASTGVGGGFNEQFF
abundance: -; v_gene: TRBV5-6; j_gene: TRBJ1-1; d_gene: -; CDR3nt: TGTGCCAGCAACTTCGAAGGAGCTGAAGCTTTCTTT; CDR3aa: CASNFEGAEAFF
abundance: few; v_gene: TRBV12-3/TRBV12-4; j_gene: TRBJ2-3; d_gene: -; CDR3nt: TGTGCCAGCAAGGTCACAGATACGCAGTATTTT; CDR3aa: CASKVTDTQYF
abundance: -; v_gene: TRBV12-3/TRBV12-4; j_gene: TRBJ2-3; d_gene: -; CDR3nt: TGTGCCAGCAGTTTTGGGGCGAAGCAGTATTTT; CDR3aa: CASSFGAKQYF
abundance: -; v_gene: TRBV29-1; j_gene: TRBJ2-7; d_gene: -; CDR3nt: TGCAGCGTTATGCGGGACAACTACCTAAAGGAGCAGTACTTC; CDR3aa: CSVMRDNYLKEQYF
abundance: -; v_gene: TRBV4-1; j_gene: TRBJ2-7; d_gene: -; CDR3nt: TGCGCCAGCAGCCAAGTGACCTCCTACGAGCAGTACTTC; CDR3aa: CASSQVTSYEQYF
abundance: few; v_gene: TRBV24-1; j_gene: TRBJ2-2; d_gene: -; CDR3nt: TGTGCCACCCAGACAGGTTCCACCGGGGAGCTGTTTTTT; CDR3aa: CATQTGSTGELFF
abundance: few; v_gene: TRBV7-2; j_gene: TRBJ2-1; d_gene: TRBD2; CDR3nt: TGTGCCAGCAGCAGACTAGCGGGGGCGCCCGGCGGTGAGCAGTTCTTC; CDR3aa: CASSRLAGAPGGEQFF
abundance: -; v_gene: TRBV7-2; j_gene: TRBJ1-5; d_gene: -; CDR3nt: TGTGCCAGCAGCTTAGTGGAGGAGTATAGCAATCAGCCCCAGCATTTT; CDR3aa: CASSLVEEYSNQPQHF
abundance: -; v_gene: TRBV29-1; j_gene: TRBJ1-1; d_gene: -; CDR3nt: TGCAGCCTCCGGACAGAGAACACTGAAGCTTTCTTT; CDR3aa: CSLRTENTEAFF
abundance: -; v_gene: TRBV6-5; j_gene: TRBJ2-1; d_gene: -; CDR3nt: TGTGCCAGCAGTTACACAGGGAGATCGAATGAGCAGTTCTTC; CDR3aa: CASSYTGRSNEQFF
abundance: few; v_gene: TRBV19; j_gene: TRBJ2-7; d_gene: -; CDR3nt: TGTGCCAGTAATCAGGGAGACTACGAGCAGTACTTC; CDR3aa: CASNQGDYEQYF
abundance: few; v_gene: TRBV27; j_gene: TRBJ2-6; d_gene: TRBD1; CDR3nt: TGTGCCAGCAGTTTAGGACAGGGAGCTGGGGCCAACGTCCTGACTTTC; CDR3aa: CASSLGQGAGANVLTF
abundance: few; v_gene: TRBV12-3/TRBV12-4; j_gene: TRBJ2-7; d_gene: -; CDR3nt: TGTGCCAGCAGTTCCAGAGCTAAAAACTACGAGCAGTACTTC; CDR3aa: CASSSRAKNYEQYF
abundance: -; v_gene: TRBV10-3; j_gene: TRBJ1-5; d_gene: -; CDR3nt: TGTGCCATCAGTGCAGGTATCAGCAATCAGCCCCAGCATTTT; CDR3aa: CAISAGISNQPQHF
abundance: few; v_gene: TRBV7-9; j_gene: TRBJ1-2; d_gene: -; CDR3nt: TGTGCCAGCAGCTTAGTAGTACAGAACTATGGCTACACCTTC; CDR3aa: CASSLVVQNYGYTF
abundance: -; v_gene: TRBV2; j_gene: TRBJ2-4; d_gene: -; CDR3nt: TGTGCCAGCAGCCATCCCCTAGCCAAAAACATTCAGTACTTC; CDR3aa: CASSHPLAKNIQYF
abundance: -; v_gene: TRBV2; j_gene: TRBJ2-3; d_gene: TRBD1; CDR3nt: TGTGCCAGCAGTGAAGCGAGGACAGGCGGCACAGATACGCGGTATTTT; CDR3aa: CASSEARTGGTDTRYF
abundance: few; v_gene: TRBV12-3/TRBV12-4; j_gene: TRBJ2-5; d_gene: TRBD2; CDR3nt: TGTGCCAGCAGGATCCTTAGCGGGGGGCTAAACACAGAAGAGACCCAGTACTTC; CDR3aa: CASRILSGGLNTEETQYF
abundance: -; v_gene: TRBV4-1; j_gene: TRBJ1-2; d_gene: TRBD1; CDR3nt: TGCGCCAGCAGCCAAGGGACAGGGGTCACAGACTATGGCTACACCTTC; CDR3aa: CASSQGTGVTDYGYTF
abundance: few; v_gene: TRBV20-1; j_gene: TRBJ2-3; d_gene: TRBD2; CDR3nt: TGCAGTGCTAGAGCCACTGGACTAGCGGGGGGCACAGATACGCAGTATTTT; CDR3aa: CSARATGLAGGTDTQYF
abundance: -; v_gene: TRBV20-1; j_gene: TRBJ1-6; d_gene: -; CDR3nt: TGCAGTGTGGGCTCCTATAATTCACCCCTCCACTTT; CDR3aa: CSVGSYNSPLHF
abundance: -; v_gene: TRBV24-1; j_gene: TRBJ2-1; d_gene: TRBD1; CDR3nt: TGTGCCACCAGTGATCCAGGACAGGGGGGCGATGAGCAGTTCTTC; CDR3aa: CATSDPGQGGDEQFF
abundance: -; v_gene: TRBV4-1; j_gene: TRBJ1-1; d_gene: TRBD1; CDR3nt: TGCGCCAGCAGCCCATTGGGACAGGAGAACACTGAAGCTTTCTTT; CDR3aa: CASSPLGQENTEAFF
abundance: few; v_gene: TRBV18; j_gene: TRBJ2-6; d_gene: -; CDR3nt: TGTGCCAGCTCTTACGGAACAGGGACCTCTGGGGCCAACGTCCTGACTTTC; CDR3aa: CASSYGTGTSGANVLTF
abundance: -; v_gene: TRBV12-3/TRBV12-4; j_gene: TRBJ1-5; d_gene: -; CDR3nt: TGTGCCAGCAGAAAGAGTCGGGATCAGCCCCAGCATTTT; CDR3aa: CASRKSRDQPQHF
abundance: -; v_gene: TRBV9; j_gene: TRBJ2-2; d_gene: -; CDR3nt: TGTGCCAGCAGCGCCCCAGGGACCGGGGAGCTGTTTTTT; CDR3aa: CASSAPGTGELFF
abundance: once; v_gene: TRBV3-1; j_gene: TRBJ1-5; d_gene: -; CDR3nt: TGTGCCAGCAGCCCGGCGGGGCGGGTACTGAGCAGGAAGGATCAGCCCCAGCATTTT; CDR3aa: CASSPAGRVLSRKDQPQHF
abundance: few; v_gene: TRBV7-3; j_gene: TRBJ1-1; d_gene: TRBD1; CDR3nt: TGTGCCAGCAGCCCAAGGGCAGGGACAGGGACTGAAGCTTTCTTT; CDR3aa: CASSPRAGTGTEAFF